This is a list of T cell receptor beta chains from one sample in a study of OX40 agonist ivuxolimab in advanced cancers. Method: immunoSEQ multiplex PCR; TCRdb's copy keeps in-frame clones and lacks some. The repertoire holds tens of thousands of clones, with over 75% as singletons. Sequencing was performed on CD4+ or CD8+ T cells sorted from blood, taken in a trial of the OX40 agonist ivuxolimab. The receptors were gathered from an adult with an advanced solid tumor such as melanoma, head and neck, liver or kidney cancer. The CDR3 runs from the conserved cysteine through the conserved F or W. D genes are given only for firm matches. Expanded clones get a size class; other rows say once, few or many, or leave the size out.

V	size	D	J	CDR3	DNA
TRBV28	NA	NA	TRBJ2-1	CASNDRTDNEQFF	TGTGCCAGCAATGACAGAACCGACAATGAGCAGTTCTTC
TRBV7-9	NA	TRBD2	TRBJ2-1	CASSLMAGGPHEQFF	TGTGCCAGCAGCTTAATGGCGGGAGGGCCGCATGAGCAGTTCTTC
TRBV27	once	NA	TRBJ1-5	CASASGSFSNQPQHF	TGTGCCAGCGCTTCCGGGAGTTTTAGCAATCAGCCCCAGCATTTT
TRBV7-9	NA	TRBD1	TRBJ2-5	CASSLGQGQETQYF	TGTGCCAGCAGCTTAGGACAGGGGCAAGAGACCCAGTACTTC
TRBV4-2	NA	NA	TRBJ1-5	CASSQDVQGGNQPQHF	TGTGCCAGCAGCCAAGACGTACAGGGTGGCAATCAGCCCCAGCATTTT
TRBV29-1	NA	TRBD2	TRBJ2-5	CSVEGGSLAGVETQYF	TGCAGCGTTGAAGGTGGTTCGCTAGCGGGAGTTGAGACCCAGTACTTC
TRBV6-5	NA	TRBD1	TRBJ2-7	CASSSPGQGHEQYF	TGTGCCAGCAGTTCTCCGGGACAGGGGCACGAGCAGTACTTC
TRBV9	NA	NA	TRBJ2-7	CASSVDGSSGSYEQYF	TGTGCCAGCAGCGTAGACGGGAGTAGCGGCTCCTACGAGCAGTACTTC
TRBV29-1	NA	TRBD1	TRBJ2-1	CSVEGTGAANEQFF	TGCAGTGTTGAAGGGACAGGGGCCGCCAATGAGCAGTTCTTC
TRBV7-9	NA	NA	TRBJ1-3	CASSFERGTGNTIYF	TGTGCCAGCAGCTTTGAAAGAGGGACTGGAAACACCATATATTTT
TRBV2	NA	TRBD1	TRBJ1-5	CATTTGGNQPQHF	TGTGCCACTACGACAGGGGGGAATCAGCCCCAGCATTTT
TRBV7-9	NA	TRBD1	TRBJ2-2	CASSLGQTTGELFF	TGTGCCAGCAGCCTGGGACAGACCACCGGGGAGCTGTTTTTT
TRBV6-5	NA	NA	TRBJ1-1	CASRLSGRTEAFF	TGTGCCAGCCGTTTGTCAGGGAGGACTGAAGCTTTCTTT
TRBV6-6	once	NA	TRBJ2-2	CATSTGELFF	TGTGCCACCTCAACCGGGGAGCTGTTTTTT
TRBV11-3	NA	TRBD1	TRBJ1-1	CASSLVTGGKAFF	TGTGCCAGCAGCTTAGTCACAGGGGGGAAAGCTTTCTTT
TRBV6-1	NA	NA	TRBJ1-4	CASNGGYGEKLFF	TGTGCCAGCAATGGGGGGTATGGTGAAAAACTGTTTTTT
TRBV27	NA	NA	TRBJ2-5	CASSQGGTPYQETQYF	TGTGCCAGCAGCCAAGGGGGGACCCCGTACCAAGAGACCCAGTACTTC
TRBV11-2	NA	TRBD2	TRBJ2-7	CASSSQRGAYEQYF	TGTGCCAGCAGTTCCCAGCGGGGGGCCTACGAGCAGTACTTC
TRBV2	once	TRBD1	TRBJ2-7	CASSPRGPYEQYF	TGTGCCAGCAGCCCCAGGGGGCCCTACGAGCAGTACTTC
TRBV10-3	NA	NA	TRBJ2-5	CAYRSGETQYF	TGTGCCTATCGGAGTGGAGAGACCCAGTACTTC
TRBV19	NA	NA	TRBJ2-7	CASSIADTYEQYF	TGTGCCAGTAGTATCGCAGATACCTACGAGCAGTACTTC
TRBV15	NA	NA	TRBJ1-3	CATSISSGNTIYF	TGTGCCACCAGCATCAGCTCTGGAAACACCATATATTTT
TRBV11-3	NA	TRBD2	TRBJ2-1	CASSLSPGLAVYNEQFF	TGTGCCAGCAGCTTATCTCCTGGCCTAGCGGTATACAATGAGCAGTTCTTC
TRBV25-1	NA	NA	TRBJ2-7	CASSETSGDGLYEQYF	TGTGCCAGCAGTGAAACCTCGGGGGACGGACTCTACGAGCAGTACTTC
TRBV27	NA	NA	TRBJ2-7	CASSLKGVGSYEQYF	TGTGCCAGCAGTTTAAAGGGCGTGGGCTCCTACGAGCAGTACTTC
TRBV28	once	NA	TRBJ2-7	CASSFSDLYEQYF	TGTGCCAGCAGTTTTAGCGATCTCTACGAGCAGTACTTC
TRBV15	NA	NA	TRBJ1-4	CATSRDRGSEKLFF	TGTGCCACCAGCAGAGACAGGGGAAGTGAAAAACTGTTTTTT
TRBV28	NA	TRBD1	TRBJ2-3	CASSQGVLSTDTQYF	TGTGCCAGCAGTCAGGGGGTCTTGAGCACAGATACGCAGTATTTT
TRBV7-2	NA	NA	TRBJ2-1	CASGGGSSYNEQFF	TGTGCCAGTGGCGGTGGAAGCTCCTACAATGAGCAGTTCTTC
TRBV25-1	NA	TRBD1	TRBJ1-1	CASSPQGGNEAFF	TGTGCCAGCAGTCCACAGGGGGGAAATGAAGCTTTCTTT
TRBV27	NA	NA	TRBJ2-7	CASSFSPRGFYEQYF	TGTGCCAGCAGTTTTTCGCCTCGGGGGTTCTACGAGCAGTACTTC
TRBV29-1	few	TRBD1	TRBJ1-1	CSVQGGSTEAFF	TGCAGCGTCCAGGGGGGTAGCACTGAAGCTTTCTTT
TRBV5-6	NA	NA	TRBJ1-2	CASTPLGNYYGYTF	TGTGCCAGCACCCCCCTGGGCAATTACTATGGCTACACCTTC
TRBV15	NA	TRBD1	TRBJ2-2	CATSPSGQGYTGELFF	TGTGCCACCAGTCCATCGGGACAGGGGTACACCGGGGAGCTGTTTTTT
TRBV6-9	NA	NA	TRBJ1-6	CASSYEGDNSPLHF	TGTGCCAGCAGTTACGAGGGGGATAATTCACCCCTCCACTTT
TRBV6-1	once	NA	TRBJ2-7	CASSENDFSYEQYF	TGTGCCAGCAGTGAAAATGATTTCTCCTACGAGCAGTACTTC
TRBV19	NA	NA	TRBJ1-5	CASTAYSPNQPQHF	TGTGCCAGTACCGCTTACAGCCCCAATCAGCCCCAGCATTTT
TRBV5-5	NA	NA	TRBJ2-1	CASSLSWAPNEQFF	TGTGCCAGCAGCTTGTCTTGGGCCCCGAATGAGCAGTTCTTC
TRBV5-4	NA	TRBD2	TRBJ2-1	CASSLGLAGGEQFF	TGTGCCAGCAGCTTGGGACTAGCGGGAGGTGAGCAGTTCTTC
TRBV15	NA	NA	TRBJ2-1	CATSGSGSSYNEQFF	TGTGCCACCAGCGGTAGCGGATCCTCCTACAATGAGCAGTTCTTC